This T cell receptor beta chain came from a study of glioma-infiltrating T cells after dendritic cell vaccination. On the study more broadly: Autologous tumor lysate was loaded overnight onto monocyte-derived dendritic cells grown 6 to 7 days with IL-4 and GM-CSF.

Amplification used 60 V beta primers and 13 J beta primers. Data came from immunoSEQ multiplex PCR; TCRdb stores just in-frame clones and leaves some out. Among 93,000 or so clones, 79% were seen once, and the ten largest hold roughly 5.7%. The study's findings and limits: Few patients contributed both blood and tumor specimens. Patients with more pretreatment TILs had longer time to progression and survival.

With 0 bases clipped from V and 6 bases from J, the junction kept 5 bases outside the gene matches. The CDR3 is 15 residues long. Germline V CDR1 and CDR2: SGHRS, YFSETQ. A remark on this clone: Its antigen is not known.

This TCR came from a human donor with glioblastoma. The sample in question was blood, obtained before dendritic cell vaccination. The rearrangement uses TRBV5-1 and TRBJ2-5; 10 bases fit TRBD1. CDR3 in DNA: TGCGCCAGCAGCTTGGAGGGACAGGGGATGAAGACCCAGTACTTC. Protein: CASSLEGQGMKTQYF.